These 3 T cell receptor beta chains share one sample of origin, sequenced in a study of T cell repertoires in ileal Crohn's disease. Sequencing used immunoSEQ multiplex PCR; TCRdb keeps in-frame clones, though not all of them. The sample holds about 8,400 clones, around 96% seen once. The specimen sequenced was ileal tissue. The receptors were sampled from an adult with Crohn's disease.

In this sample, this clone turned up a few times. V is TRBV29-1 and J is TRBJ2-2, with D maybe TRBD1 (6 bases). V lost 7 bases, J lost 6 bases, and 18 bases lay in between. The CDR3 loop spans 14 amino acids. The germline V gene has CDR1 SQVTM and CDR2 ANQGSEA. CDR3 region: CSAERQELAGELFF. In DNA, the CDR3 is TGCAGCGCCGAAAGACAGGAGTTGGCCGGGGAGCTGTTTTTT.

V and J are TRBV5-1 and TRBJ2-7, with D perhaps TRBD1 (5 bases). V was trimmed by 1 base and J by 2 bases, leaving 10 bases between them. Germline V gene lookup returns CDR1 SGHRS and CDR2 YFSETQ. CDR3 size: 14 residues. DNA of the CDR3: TGCGCCAGCAGCTTGTATGCAGGGACCTACGAGCAGTACTTC. As protein: CASSLYAGTYEQYF.

This sequence joins TRBV19 and TRBJ1-5; tentative D call: TRBD1 (5 bases). The CDR3 covers 18 residues. The V and J ends lost 6 bases and 6 bases respectively, with 27 bases between them. Germline V lookup: CDR1 LNHDA, CDR2 SQIVND (reference sequence). The CDR3 nucleotides are TGTGCCAGTAGCCCTAACTCCTCCTACAGGAGGGGCGTTCAGCCCCAGCATTTT. Translating gives CASSPNSSYRRGVQPQHF. The full variable domain, completed using reference TRBV19 and TRBJ1-5, is DGGITQSPKYLFRKEGQNVTLSCEQNLNHDAMYWYRQDPGQGLRLIYYSQIVNDFQKGDIAEGYSVSREKKESFPLTVTSAQKNPTAFYLCASSPNSSYRRGVQPQHFGDGTRLSIL.